The following is a T cell receptor beta chain sequence with its context. Its antigen remains unidentified. This sample is part of a study of T cells expressing NK-cell markers. Regarding the study as a whole: Researchers report these clonotypes also headed the CD3+CD56-NKG2C+ fraction in several donors.

With the 5' RACE reads reprocessed, TCRdb shows one record per CDR3 protein and no DNA. Recorded for this sample: around 380,000 distinct CDR3 sequences. The source is a woman in her fifties or sixties in good health. Input material: blood T cells: a sorted CD56 or NKG2C T cell subset, CD4+ or CD8+ T cells, or bulk PBMC T cells (not recorded which).

The CDR3 sequence is CATSEGPGTGEETQYF. The chain has TRBV24-1 and TRBJ2-5; TCRdb returns TRBD1, unconfirmable since there is no DNA. CDR1 KGHDR and CDR2 SFDVKD come from the germline V gene. The CDR3 consists of 16 residues.